One and the same sample provided the 22 T cell receptor beta chains below, sequenced in a study of human T cells and chemical hapten exposure. TCRdb itself ran the RACE reads through MiXCR, one entry per CDR3 protein. The profile shows about 120,000 distinct CDR3 sequences, around 15% of them singletons. Noted time point: patch test 1, 2 weeks after DPC sensitization. The treatment denotes: therapeutic diphenylcyclopropenone sensitization with weekly scalp DPC. The sample consisted of whole blood, taken in connection with sensitization to the hapten diphenylcyclopropenone (DPC). The receptors here all came from a young man with alopecia areata. Some clones in this sample may be carry-over from other donors' samples.

J is TRBJ2-2 and V is TRBV12-5; 10 bases align to TRBD2. CDR3 length equals 15 residues. Germline values: CDR1 LGHNT, CDR2 FRNRAP. J lost 5 bases, V lost 7 bases, and 7 bases had no gene match. CDR3 residues: CASASVLAGTGELFF. DNA for the CDR3: TGTGCTAGTGCCTCGGTACTAGCGGGGACCGGGGAGCTGTTTTTT.

This clonotype has at least ten counts. J is TRBJ2-3 and V is TRBV7-9; D gene uncertain. The CDR3 runs 9 residues. The germline gives CDR1 SEHNR, CDR2 FQNEAQ (reference sequence). Trimming left V 10 bases short and J 5 bases short, with 4 bases between. The chain's CDR3 is CATLDTQYF. As DNA, the CDR3 is TGTGCCACTTTAGATACGCAGTATTTT.

J is TRBJ1-5 and V is TRBV18; D is ambiguous. The germline V gene has CDR1 KGHSH and CDR2 LQKENI. The CDR3 is 13 amino acids. Deletions cut 5 bases from V and 6 bases from J, with 11 bases between. As DNA, the CDR3 is TGTGCCAGCTCAGGGGATCGGGGTCAGCCCCAGCATTTT. It codes for CASSGDRGQPQHF.

V gene TRBV5-1 combines with J gene TRBJ2-5, with 7 bases identical to TRBD1. The CDR3 consists of 15 residues. In germline, CDR1 is SGHRS, CDR2 YFSETQ. V gave up 4 bases and J gave up 0 bases; unmatched junction bases: 6. CDR3 in amino acids: CASSAGRGNQETQYF. CDR3 sequence (DNA): TGCGCCAGCAGCGCAGGCAGGGGGAACCAAGAGACCCAGTACTTC. The whole variable domain, remainder taken from reference TRBV5-1 and TRBJ2-5, is KAGVTQTPRYLIKTRGQQVTLSCSPISGHRSVSWYQQTPGQGLQFLFEYFSETQRNKGNFPGRFSGRQFSNSRSEMNVSTLELGDSALYLCASSAGRGNQETQYFGPGTRLLVL.

The chain has TRBV7-2 and TRBJ1-2; possibly TRBD1 for D (6 bases). Looked up from germline, CDR1 is SGHTA and CDR2 is FQGNSA. Trimming left V 4 bases short and J 8 bases short, with 17 bases between. The CDR3 has 14 amino acids. The CDR3, as DNA: TGTGCCAGCAGCTCACGGCGGGGGACATCAGGCTACACCTTC. Translated, it gives CASSSRRGTSGYTF.

This chain joins TRBV7-2 and TRBJ2-3, with 7 bases that match TRBD2. After removal of 5 bases from V and 4 bases from J, the junction contained 9 bases not matched to a gene. This CDR3 comprises 15 residues. Germline V CDR1 and CDR2: SGHTA, FQGNSA. The CDR3 bases are TGTGCCAGCAGCCCAAATTGGGGGGGGGCAGATACGCAGTATTTT. Its protein is CASSPNWGGADTQYF.

This clonotype was observed at least ten times. The rearrangement uses TRBV5-1 and TRBJ1-1; D gene unclear. The V gene's germline CDR1 is SGHRS and CDR2 YFSETQ. This CDR3 has 14 amino acids. The V gene lost 0 bases and the J gene lost 2 bases, with 8 bases spanning the gap. CDR3 DNA sequence: TGCGCCAGCAGCTTGGGAATGGGAAACACTGAAGCTTTCTTT. Protein product: CASSLGMGNTEAFF.

This clonotype was observed a few times. The genes are TRBV6-5 and TRBJ2-6; D ambiguous. The CDR3 runs 15 residues. Germline CDR1 MNHEY, CDR2 SVGAGI. The ends were cut back, 6 bases at V and 0 bases at J, with 9 bases in the middle. Written as DNA, the CDR3 is TGTGCCAGCAGCCGCAGGAACTCTGGGGCCAACGTCCTGACTTTC. Translating it yields CASSRRNSGANVLTF.

This clonotype turned up a few times. V usage is TRBV10-3 and J usage is TRBJ1-1; D is unresolved. Trimming cost V 3 bases and J 7 bases, with 12 bases left between them. Germline V gene lookup returns CDR1 ENHRY and CDR2 SYGVKD. This CDR3 is 13 amino acids long. CDR3 loop: CAISDQDGVEAFF. The DNA for the CDR3 is TGTGCCATCAGTGATCAGGACGGGGTTGAAGCTTTCTTT.

This clonotype has ten or more counts. J is TRBJ1-1 and V is TRBV18; 9 bases line up with TRBD1. Germline CDR1 is KGHSH and CDR2 is LQKENI. V was pared by 6 bases and J by 0 bases, with 5 bases of the junction left unmatched. The CDR3 is made up of 15 amino acids. This CDR3 reads CASSLGTGMNTEAFF. The CDR3 region has the DNA TGTGCCAGCTCTCTCGGGACAGGGATGAACACTGAAGCTTTCTTT.

This clonotype was seen repeatedly, ten times or more. The chain uses TRBV7-9 and TRBJ1-1; 7 nucleotides agree with TRBD1. CDR1 and CDR2 from the germline V gene are SEHNR and FQNEAQ (reference sequence). The CDR3 consists of 14 residues. Trimming at V came to 5 bases and at J to 3 bases, leaving 6 bases not matched to a gene. The CDR3 loop reads CASSERGPDTEAFF. The CDR3 DNA reads TGTGCCAGCAGCGAAAGGGGGCCGGACACTGAAGCTTTCTTT.

The rearrangement joins TRBV4-3 to TRBJ2-3; TRBD2 is a possible D gene (6 bases). The CDR3 totals 17 residues. Between the trimmed V and J ends, which lost 0 bases and 0 bases, there was a span of 13 bases. Looked up from germline, CDR1 is LGHNA and CDR2 is YSLEER. The CDR3 DNA reads as TGCGCCAGCAGCCAAGAAGTTATCGGGACTAGCACAGATACGCAGTATTTT. Translated, it gives CASSQEVIGTSTDTQYF.

This clonotype was observed a handful of times. This chain links TRBV20-1 with TRBJ1-2, with D tentatively TRBD1 (5 bases). The CDR3 extends over 11 amino acids. With 3 bases removed from V and 8 bases from J, the gap between germline ends came to 10 bases. Germline loops: CDR1 DFQATT, CDR2 SNEGSKA (reference sequence). The CDR3, as DNA: TGCAGTGCTAGTGAAGGGGTCGGCTACACCTTC. Encoded protein: CSASEGVGYTF.

This chain uses TRBV7-2 with TRBJ2-5; 9 bases agree with TRBD2. In germline, CDR1 is SGHTA, CDR2 FQGNSA. V was clipped by 1 base and J by 4 bases; unmatched bases: 7. The CDR3 has 16 residues. CDR3 residues: CASSLEWRGGRETQYF. Here the CDR3 DNA reads TGTGCCAGCAGCTTAGAATGGCGGGGGGGCCGAGAGACCCAGTACTTC.

CDR3 DNA sequence: TGTGCCAGCAGTGAGATGGAGACCCAGTACTTC. Translated: CASSEMETQYF. This chain connects TRBV2 to TRBJ2-5; D remains ambiguous. V was pared by 3 bases and J by 5 bases, with 4 bases between. The CDR3 is 11 amino acids. CDR1 SNHLY and CDR2 FYNNEI come from the germline V gene.

The CDR3 sequence: CSARGDRPLYGYTF. The CDR3 coding sequence is TGCAGTGCTAGAGGGGACAGACCTCTCTATGGCTACACCTTC. The chain carries TRBV20-1 and TRBJ1-2, with TRBD1 matching over 7 bases. Looked up from germline, CDR1 is DFQATT and CDR2 is SNEGSKA (reference sequence). Unmatched junction bases numbered 6, after V lost 1 base and J lost 4 bases. The CDR3 loop spans 14 amino acids.

This clonotype was detected once. The CDR3 loop is CASSFYRVLNTEAFF. The CDR3 coding sequence is TGTGCCAGCAGCTTCTATCGCGTCCTCAACACTGAAGCTTTCTTT. The chain carries TRBV7-8 and TRBJ1-1; D remains ambiguous. The CDR3 spans 15 residues. The germline gives CDR1 SGHVS, CDR2 FQNEAQ. V lost 3 bases, J lost 2 bases, and 13 bases lay in between.

The chain employs TRBV4-3 and TRBJ2-1; TRBD2 is a possible D gene (5 bases). CDR3 length: 16 residues. The V and J ends lost 0 bases and 0 bases respectively, with 9 bases between them. Germline values: CDR1 LGHNA, CDR2 YSLEER. The CDR3 bases are TGCGCCAGCAGCCAAGATTGGGAGCACTCCTACAATGAGCAGTTCTTC. Encoded protein: CASSQDWEHSYNEQFF.

This chain connects TRBV10-2 to TRBJ2-7, with D perhaps matching TRBD1 (6 bases). The CDR3 contains 14 residues. The V gene's germline CDR1 is WSHSY and CDR2 SAAADI. Trimming took 6 bases from V and 3 from J, leaving 15 bases between them. CDR3 DNA sequence: TGCGCCAGCAGAATAAACAGGGATCGCTACGAGCAGTACTTC. This sequence encodes CASRINRDRYEQYF.

This chain joins TRBV12-3 or TRBV12-4 and TRBJ2-4; the D call may be TRBD1 or TRBD2 (5 bases each). Trimming pared 5 bases from V and 8 bases from J, leaving 16 bases between. The CDR3 is 14 residues long. The CDR3 DNA is TGTGCCAGCAGTGGGCAGGGAGTTAGGGACATTCAGTACTTC. Its translation is CASSGQGVRDIQYF.

This clonotype was found a few times. This chain joins TRBV28 and TRBJ1-1; no clear D gene. This CDR3 has 11 residues. V lost 5 bases to trimming and J lost 12 bases, with 13 bases between them. Germline V gene data show CDR1 as MDHEN and CDR2 as SYDVKM. The CDR3 loop reads CASSPAFLPFF. The CDR3 DNA follows: TGTGCCAGCAGTCCCGCCTTTTTACCTTTCTTT.

The rearrangement uses TRBV3-1 and TRBJ1-1, with 8 nucleotides matching TRBD1. Germline V gives CDR1 LGHDT, CDR2 YNNKEL (reference sequence). J was trimmed by 4 bases and V by 0 bases; bases with no gene match: 4. The CDR3 consists of 15 residues. CDR3 coding DNA: TGTGCCAGCAGCCAAGACTCAGGGGGCGGCACTGAAGCTTTCTTT. It yields the protein CASSQDSGGGTEAFF.